This T cell receptor beta chain was recorded in a study of T cell responses to AZD1222 COVID-19 vaccine. Overall study context: Pooled together were second doses at about 4 or about 12 weeks. Study-level findings and limits: As reported, nearly half of all spike-specific TCRs target variant regions that are unmutated. AZD1222 recipients seropositive at baseline numbered only six or seven.

Here immunoSEQ multiplex PCR was the method, and the copy in TCRdb shows in-frame clones only, minus some. The data show 90,000 to 150,000 clones, roughly 88% seen once. V was pared by 4 bases and J by 14 bases, with 14 bases of the junction left unmatched. The CDR3 totals 14 residues. The germline V gene encodes CDR1 SGHRS and CDR2 YFSETQ. To note about this clone: Its target is unknown.

The origin of this receptor is an adult in good health. This rearrangement joins TRBV5-1 to TRBJ1-4, with 7 positions matching TRBD1. The sequencing here drew on peripheral blood, taken on day 0 of AZD1222 vaccination. CDR3 sequence reads: CASSTGQEGVKLFF. For the CDR3, the DNA is TGCGCCAGCAGCACCGGACAGGAGGGGGTTAAGCTGTTTTTT.